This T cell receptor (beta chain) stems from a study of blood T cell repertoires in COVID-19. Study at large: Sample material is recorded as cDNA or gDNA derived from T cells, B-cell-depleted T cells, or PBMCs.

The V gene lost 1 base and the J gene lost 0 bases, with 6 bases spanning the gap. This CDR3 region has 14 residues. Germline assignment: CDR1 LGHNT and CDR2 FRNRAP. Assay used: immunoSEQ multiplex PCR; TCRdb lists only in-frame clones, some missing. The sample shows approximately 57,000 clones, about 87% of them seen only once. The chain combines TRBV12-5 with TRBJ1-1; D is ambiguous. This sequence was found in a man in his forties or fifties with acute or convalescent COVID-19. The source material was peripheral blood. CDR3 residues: CASGLGTVNTEAFF. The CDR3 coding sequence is TGTGCTAGTGGTTTGGGTACAGTGAACACTGAAGCTTTCTTT.